This T cell receptor (beta chain) was sequenced during a study of cytomegalovirus exposure and HLA in healthy donors. Study-wide points: The study recorded about 160 TCR beta chains that were cytomegalovirus-associated. Roughly uniform sequencing depth across donors was assumed, possibly incorrectly. The authors reported that TCR beta sequences could predict HLA-A and HLA-B alleles. These predictions were accurate for most subjects in the first cohort. Follow-up analysis later connected one missense variant in DCLRE1C with trimming of TCR beta V- and J-genes.

Per germline, CDR1 MDHEN and CDR2 SYDVKM. The CDR3 totals 16 residues. The ends lost 2 bases at V and 2 bases at J; junction bases unmatched: 6. Primers included in the PCR were 60 Vbeta and 13 Jbeta primers. This table comes from immunoSEQ multiplex PCR, and its TCRdb copy is limited to in-frame clones, with some not included. Among about 160,000 clones listed, 70% to 85% were seen once. Of note for this clone: The antigen remains undetermined.

Sequencing was done on a sample of PBMCs. The chain has TRBV28 and TRBJ2-3; 8 bases are shared with TRBD1. The source of this sequence is a man aged 35 to 55 in good health and CMV-seronegative. The CDR3 nucleotides read TGTGCCAGCAGTTTAAGGGACAGGACTTACACAGATACGCAGTATTTT. As protein: CASSLRDRTYTDTQYF.